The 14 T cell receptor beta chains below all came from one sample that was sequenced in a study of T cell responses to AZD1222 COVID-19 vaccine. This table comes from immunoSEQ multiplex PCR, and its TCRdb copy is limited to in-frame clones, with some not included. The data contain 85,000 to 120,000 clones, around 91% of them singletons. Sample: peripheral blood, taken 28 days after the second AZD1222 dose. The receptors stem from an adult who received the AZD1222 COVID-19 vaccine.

The CDR3 spells CASSLTHEQFF. The CDR3 bases are TGTGCCAGCAGTCTGACACATGAGCAGTTCTTC. The chain links TRBV12-3 or TRBV12-4 to TRBJ2-1; D remains unclear. V lost 5 bases and J 8 bases, leaving 7 bases between the germline ends. This CDR3 region has 11 residues.

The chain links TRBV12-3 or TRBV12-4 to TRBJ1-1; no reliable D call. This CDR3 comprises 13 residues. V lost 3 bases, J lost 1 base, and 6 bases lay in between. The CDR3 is CASSFNTNTEAFF. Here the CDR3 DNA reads TGTGCCAGCAGTTTTAATACGAACACTGAAGCTTTCTTT.

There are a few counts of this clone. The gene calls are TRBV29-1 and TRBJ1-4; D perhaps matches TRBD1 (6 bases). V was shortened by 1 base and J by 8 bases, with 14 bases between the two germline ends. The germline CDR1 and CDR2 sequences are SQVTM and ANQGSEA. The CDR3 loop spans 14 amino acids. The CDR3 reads CSVEVRGAKEKLFF. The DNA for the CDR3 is TGCAGCGTTGAAGTACGGGGGGCAAAAGAAAAACTGTTTTTT.

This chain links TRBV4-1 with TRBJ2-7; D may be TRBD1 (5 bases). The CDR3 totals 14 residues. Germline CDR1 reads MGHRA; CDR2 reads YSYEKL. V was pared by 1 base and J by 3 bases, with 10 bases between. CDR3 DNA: TGCGCCAGCAGCCAAGTGGCAGGGATCTACGAGCAGTACTTC. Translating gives CASSQVAGIYEQYF.

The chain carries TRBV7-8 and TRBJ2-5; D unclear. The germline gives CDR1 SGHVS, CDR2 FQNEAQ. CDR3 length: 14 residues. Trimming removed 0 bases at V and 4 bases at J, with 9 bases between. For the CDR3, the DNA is TGTGCCAGCAGCTTAGCGCGCCCGAGAGAGACCCAGTACTTC. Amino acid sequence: CASSLARPRETQYF.

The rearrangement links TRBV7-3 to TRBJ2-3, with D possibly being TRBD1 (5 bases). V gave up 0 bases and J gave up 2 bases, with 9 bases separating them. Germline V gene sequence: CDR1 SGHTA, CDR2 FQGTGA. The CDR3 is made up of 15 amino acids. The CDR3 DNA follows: TGTGCCAGCAGCTTAACAGGGGCGTCCACAGATACGCAGTATTTT. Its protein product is CASSLTGASTDTQYF. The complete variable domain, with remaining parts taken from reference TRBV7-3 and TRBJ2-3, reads GAGVSQTPSNKVTEKGKYVELRCDPISGHTALYWYRQSLGQGPEFLIYFQGTGAADDSGLPNDRFFAVRPEGSVSTLKIQRTERGDSAVYLCASSLTGASTDTQYFGPGTRLTVL.

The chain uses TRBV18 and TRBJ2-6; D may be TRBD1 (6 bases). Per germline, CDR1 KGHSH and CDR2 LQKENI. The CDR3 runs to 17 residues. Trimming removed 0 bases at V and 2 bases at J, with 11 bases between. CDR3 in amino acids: CASSPPGRGTGANVLTF. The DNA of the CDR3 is TGTGCCAGCTCACCACCCGGCAGGGGTACTGGGGCCAACGTCCTGACTTTC.

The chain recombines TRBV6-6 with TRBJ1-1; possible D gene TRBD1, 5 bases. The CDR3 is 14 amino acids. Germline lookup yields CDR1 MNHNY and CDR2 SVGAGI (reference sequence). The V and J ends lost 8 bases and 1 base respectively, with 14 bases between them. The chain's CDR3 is CASGRGMRNTEAFF. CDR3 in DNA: TGTGCCAGCGGGAGGGGTATGAGGAACACTGAAGCTTTCTTT.

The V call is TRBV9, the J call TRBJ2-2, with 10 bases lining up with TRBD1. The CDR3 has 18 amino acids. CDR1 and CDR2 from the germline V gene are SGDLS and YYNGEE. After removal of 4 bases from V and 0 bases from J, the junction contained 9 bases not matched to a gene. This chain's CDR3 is CASSSRDRGPANTGELFF. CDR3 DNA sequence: TGTGCCAGCAGCTCCCGGGACAGGGGACCCGCGAACACCGGGGAGCTGTTTTTT.

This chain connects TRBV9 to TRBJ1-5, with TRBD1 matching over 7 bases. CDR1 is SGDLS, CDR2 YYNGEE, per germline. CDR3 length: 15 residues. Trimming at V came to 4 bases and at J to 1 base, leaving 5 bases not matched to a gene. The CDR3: CASSPTTGSNQPQHF. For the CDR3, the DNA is TGTGCCAGCAGCCCAACGACAGGGAGCAATCAGCCCCAGCATTTT.

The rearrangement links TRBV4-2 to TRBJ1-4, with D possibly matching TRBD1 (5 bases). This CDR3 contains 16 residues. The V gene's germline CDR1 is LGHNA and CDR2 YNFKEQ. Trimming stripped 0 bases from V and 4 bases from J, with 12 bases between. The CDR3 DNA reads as TGTGCCAGCAGCCAAGATGAATGGGGACGTAATGAAAAACTGTTTTTT. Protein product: CASSQDEWGRNEKLFF.

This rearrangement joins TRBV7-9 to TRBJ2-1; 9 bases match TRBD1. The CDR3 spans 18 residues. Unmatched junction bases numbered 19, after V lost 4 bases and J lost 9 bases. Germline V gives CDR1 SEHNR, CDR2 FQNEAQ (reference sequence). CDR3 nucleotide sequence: TGTGCCAGCAGCTCCCCTATCCTCCGGGACAGGGATTATGGTGAGCAGTTCTTC. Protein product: CASSSPILRDRDYGEQFF.

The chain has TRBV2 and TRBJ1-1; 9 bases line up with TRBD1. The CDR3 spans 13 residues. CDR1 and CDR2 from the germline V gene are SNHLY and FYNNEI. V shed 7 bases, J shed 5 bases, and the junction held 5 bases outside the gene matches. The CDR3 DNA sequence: TGTGCCAGCACCGGACAGGGGATAACTGAAGCTTTCTTT. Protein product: CASTGQGITEAFF.

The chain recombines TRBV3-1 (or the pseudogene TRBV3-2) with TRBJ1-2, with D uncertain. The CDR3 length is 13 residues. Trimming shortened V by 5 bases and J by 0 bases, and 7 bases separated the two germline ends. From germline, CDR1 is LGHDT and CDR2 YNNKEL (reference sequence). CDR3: CASSGTANYGYTF. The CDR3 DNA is TGTGCCAGCAGCGGCACAGCTAACTATGGCTACACCTTC.